This T cell receptor beta chain appears in the sequencing data of a study of beta chain features in type 1 diabetes. Study background: Age and gender were similar between patients and healthy donors, as were cell yields.

The whole isolated RNA underwent reverse transcription, so sequencing captured expressed TCRB transcripts. The table came from immunoSEQ multiplex PCR; TCRdb's copy has only in-frame clones and leaves some out. The top ten clones hold around 0.05% of a sample with some 500,000 clones, over 10% of them seen once. Study-wide findings and caveats: For Type 1 diabetes patients, all four CD4+ subsets carried TCRB CDR3s that were moderately but significantly shorter. HLA effects on TCRB rearrangement stayed unresolved here.

Trimming stripped 5 bases from V and 5 bases from J, with 17 bases between. This CDR3 is 15 amino acids long. CDR1 and CDR2 (germline): MNHEY, SMNVEV (reference sequence). Remarks on this clone: Its antigen remains unknown.

The V call is TRBV27, the J call TRBJ2-3, with D perhaps matching TRBD2 (6 bases). The sequenced material came from naive CD4+ T cells from blood. This sequence was found in a woman between 18 and 29 years old in good health. CDR3 region: CASSTRREPGDTQYF. The CDR3 coding sequence is TGTGCCAGCAGTACCCGCCGGGAGCCTGGAGATACGCAGTATTTT.